The 32 T cell receptor beta chains below come from one sample, sequenced in a study of technical replicates of blood from four donors. The protocol was immunoSEQ multiplex PCR, while the TCRdb copy is restricted to in-frame clones and leaves out a portion. The repertoire holds about 76,000 clones, with roughly 90% as singletons. The sequencing sample was made of T cells isolated from PBMCs. The receptors originated from a human donor in good health.

This chain links TRBV7-6 with TRBJ2-3, with 8 bases fitting TRBD1. The CDR3 runs to 18 residues. Germline V gene sequence: CDR1 SGHVS, CDR2 FNYEAQ. V trimming: 2 bases; J trimming: 4 bases; junction bases outside the gene matches: 14. This CDR3 is CASSLYHVGTGIADTQYF. Here the CDR3 DNA reads TGTGCCAGCAGCTTATATCATGTCGGGACAGGAATCGCAGATACGCAGTATTTT.

V and J are TRBV30 and TRBJ2-1; TRBD2 aligns across 8 bases. With 2 bases clipped from V and 5 bases from J, the junction kept 2 bases outside the gene matches. The CDR3 runs to 13 residues. The germline CDR1 and CDR2 sequences are GTSNPN and SVGIG (reference sequence). This CDR3 reads CAWSTGGDNEQFF. Here the CDR3 DNA reads TGTGCCTGGAGTACGGGGGGGGACAATGAGCAGTTCTTC.

This chain connects TRBV7-9 to TRBJ2-7; 8 positions agree with TRBD1. The V gene end was trimmed by 4 bases and the J gene end by 2 bases; junction bases not matched to a gene: 10. The CDR3 has 16 residues. Germline V gives CDR1 SEHNR, CDR2 FQNEAQ (reference sequence). CDR3 sequence: CASSSSTGQEAYEQYF. The CDR3 DNA sequence: TGTGCCAGCAGCTCCTCCACGGGACAGGAAGCCTACGAGCAGTACTTC.

The chain recombines TRBV18 with TRBJ1-1; 9 bases line up with TRBD1. The CDR3 runs to 16 residues. V lost 3 bases to trimming and J lost 0 bases; unmatched junction nucleotides: 5. CDR1 and CDR2 from the germline V gene are KGHSH and LQKENI. This chain's CDR3 is CASSPGTGSLNTEAFF. CDR3 nucleotide sequence: TGTGCCAGCTCACCCGGGACAGGGAGTCTGAACACTGAAGCTTTCTTT.

The chain uses TRBV19 and TRBJ1-5, with TRBD1 matching 7 bases. Germline V gene sequence: CDR1 LNHDA, CDR2 SQIVND (reference sequence). V shed 6 bases and J 0 bases; nucleotides not matched to a gene: 5. This CDR3 has 15 amino acids. The CDR3 region has the DNA TGTGCCAGTAGCCTAGGGACAGCTAGCAATCAGCCCCAGCATTTT. Encoded protein: CASSLGTASNQPQHF.

This clone was seen just once. The V call is TRBV28, the J call TRBJ2-2, with D possibly being TRBD1 (5 bases). The CDR3 contains 15 residues. Trimming cost V 1 base and J 7 bases, with 13 bases left between them. Germline V CDR1 and CDR2: MDHEN, SYDVKM. Written as DNA, the CDR3 is TGTGCCAGCAGTTTATCCGGCAGGGCGAGCGGGGAGCTGTTTTTT. This codes for CASSLSGRASGELFF.

This rearrangement joins TRBV6-4 to TRBJ2-2, with 8 bases that match TRBD1. Trimming cost V 5 bases and J 6 bases; bases outside gene matches: 8. This CDR3 is built from 15 residues. The germline V gene encodes CDR1 MRHNA and CDR2 SNTAGT. CDR3 DNA sequence: TGTGCCAGCAGTCACGATCGACAGGGGCCCGGGGAGCTGTTTTTT. Its translation is CASSHDRQGPGELFF.

The genes are TRBV5-4 and TRBJ1-2; D is perhaps TRBD1 (5 bases). CDR1 and CDR2 from the germline V gene are SGHNT and YYREEE (reference sequence). The germline V and J ends were trimmed by 4 bases and 4 bases, with 11 bases remaining between them. The CDR3 runs 13 residues. In nucleotides, the CDR3 is TGTGCCAGCAGCACGGGGGGGGGCTATGGCTACACCTTC. Amino acid sequence: CASSTGGGYGYTF. Looking up the rest from reference TRBV5-4 and TRBJ1-2 gives the full variable domain: ETGVTQSPTHLIKTRGQQVTLRCSSQSGHNTVSWYQQALGQGPQFIFQYYREEENGRGNFPPRFSGLQFPNYSSELNVNALELDDSALYLCASSTGGGYGYTFGSGTRLTVV.

The chain has TRBV28 and TRBJ2-6, with D perhaps TRBD2 (6 bases). CDR1 and CDR2 (germline): MDHEN, SYDVKM. V was clipped by 2 bases and J by 2 bases, with 25 bases between them. The CDR3 extends over 21 amino acids. CDR3: CASSLVQIVQTSEPGANVLTF. The CDR3 DNA is TGTGCCAGCAGTTTAGTACAGATAGTCCAGACTAGTGAGCCTGGGGCCAACGTCCTGACTTTC.

The chain recombines TRBV19 with TRBJ1-1; 9 nucleotides agree with TRBD1. V was clipped by 3 bases and J by 2 bases; unmatched bases: 7. From germline, CDR1 is LNHDA and CDR2 SQIVND (reference sequence). CDR3 length: 16 amino acids. The CDR3 sequence is CASSIGPGQGNTEAFF. The CDR3, as DNA: TGTGCCAGTAGTATTGGTCCGGGACAGGGAAACACTGAAGCTTTCTTT.

The chain couples TRBV30 to TRBJ2-1, with 8 bases identical to TRBD2. Germline trimming cut 1 base from V and 8 bases from J; bases unmatched to any gene: 10. This CDR3 region has 15 residues. Germline V gene sequence: CDR1 GTSNPN, CDR2 SVGIG (reference sequence). CDR3 in amino acids: CAWSEKGLASDEQFF. CDR3 DNA: TGTGCCTGGAGTGAAAAAGGACTAGCTTCCGATGAGCAGTTCTTC.

This rearrangement joins TRBV15 to TRBJ2-1; 7 nucleotides agree with TRBD1. CDR1 and CDR2 (germline): LNHNV, YYDKDF (reference sequence). This CDR3 contains 14 residues. The J segment lost 5 bases and the V segment lost 5 bases, leaving 6 bases of the junction unmatched. The CDR3 sequence is CATSELGGHNEQFF. CDR3 bases: TGTGCCACCAGCGAACTAGGGGGCCACAATGAGCAGTTCTTC.

This chain uses TRBV13 with TRBJ2-3; 9 bases line up with TRBD2. Germline V gives CDR1 PRHDT, CDR2 FYEKMQ (reference sequence). Trimming took 5 bases from V and 6 from J; bases not matched to a gene: 12. The CDR3 extends over 16 amino acids. DNA for the CDR3: TGTGCCAGCAGCACCTCAGCGGGAGGCCAGGTGGATACGCAGTATTTT. It yields the protein CASSTSAGGQVDTQYF.

This clone was seen once. J is TRBJ2-2 and V is TRBV7-9; 12 bases match TRBD1. V lost 0 bases, J lost 5 bases, and 4 bases stayed unmatched. From germline, CDR1 is SEHNR and CDR2 FQNEAQ (reference sequence). The CDR3 has 17 amino acids. The CDR3 DNA follows: TGTGCCAGCAGCTTAGCGCGGGACAGGGGGCAAACCGGGGAGCTGTTTTTT. Translation gives CASSLARDRGQTGELFF.

This rearrangement joins TRBV7-9 to TRBJ2-5, with 7 bases identical to TRBD1. This CDR3 has 16 amino acids. V trimming: 1 base; J trimming: 4 bases; junction bases outside the gene matches: 9. Looked up from germline, CDR1 is SEHNR and CDR2 is FQNEAQ (reference sequence). The CDR3: CASSLEYRGGGETQYF. The CDR3 nucleotides read TGTGCCAGCAGCTTAGAGTATCGAGGGGGCGGAGAGACCCAGTACTTC.

J is TRBJ2-7 and V is TRBV27; D is ambiguous. With 1 base removed from V and 0 bases from J, the gap between germline ends came to 13 bases. The CDR3 length is 16 residues. Per germline, CDR1 MNHEY and CDR2 SMNVEV (reference sequence). Here the CDR3 DNA reads TGTGCCAGCAGTTTATTGAGGCCTTCGAGCTCCTACGAGCAGTACTTC. Its translation is CASSLLRPSSSYEQYF.

This chain uses TRBV5-1 with TRBJ1-2; TRBD1 might be the D (6 bases). Trimming pared 1 base from V and 8 bases from J, leaving 18 bases between. Looked up from germline, CDR1 is SGHRS and CDR2 is YFSETQ. This CDR3 is 15 amino acids long. This chain's CDR3 is CASSLTSGTQEGYTF. As DNA, the CDR3 is TGCGCCAGCAGCTTGACCTCCGGGACACAGGAGGGCTACACCTTC.

V and J are TRBV10-3 and TRBJ1-6; no reliable D call. Trimming shortened V by 2 bases and J by 0 bases, and 17 bases separated the two germline ends. This CDR3 region has 19 residues. Germline CDR1 reads ENHRY; CDR2 reads SYGVKD. The CDR3 DNA reads as TGTGCCATCAGTGAGGACACGACCTCCATTAGCTCCTATAATTCACCCCTCCACTTT. Its translation is CAISEDTTSISSYNSPLHF.

The chain is built from TRBV10-2 and TRBJ2-7; 7 nucleotides align to TRBD2. The CDR3 consists of 12 residues. Germline trimming cut 7 bases from V and 7 bases from J; bases unmatched to any gene: 7. Germline lookup yields CDR1 WSHSY and CDR2 SAAADI. CDR3 in amino acids: CASKIPGGEQYF. CDR3 coding DNA: TGCGCCAGCAAAATTCCCGGGGGGGAGCAGTACTTC.

The V call is TRBV4-1, the J call TRBJ2-7; 9 nucleotides line up with TRBD1. V lost 3 bases to trimming and J lost 0 bases; unmatched junction nucleotides: 3. Germline CDR1 and CDR2: MGHRA and YSYEKL. There are 15 residues in the CDR3. CDR3 DNA sequence: TGCGCCAGCAGCCAGACGACAGGGGGCTCCTACGAGCAGTACTTC. It is translated as CASSQTTGGSYEQYF.

J is TRBJ1-2 and V is TRBV6-1; D gene uncertain. Germline CDR1 reads MNHNS; CDR2 reads SASEGT. The CDR3 runs to 12 residues. Trimming pared 4 bases from V and 5 bases from J, leaving 8 bases between. This chain's CDR3 is CASSVGGYGYTF. CDR3 coding DNA: TGTGCCAGCAGTGTAGGAGGGTATGGCTACACCTTC.

Written as DNA, the CDR3 is TGTGCCAGCGAACAAACGGGCGGGGGTATCTATGGCTACACCTTC. It specifies CASEQTGGGIYGYTF. This chain links TRBV7-2 with TRBJ1-2, with D possibly being TRBD1 (5 bases). Germline CDR1 and CDR2: SGHTA and FQGNSA. This CDR3 spans 15 amino acids. The V gene lost 8 bases and the J gene lost 4 bases, with 20 bases spanning the gap.

This clone was counted a single time. The genes are TRBV12-5 and TRBJ1-1, with D unresolved. CDR3 size: 17 residues. In germline, CDR1 is LGHNT, CDR2 FRNRAP. V lost 0 bases, J lost 1 base, and 15 bases lay in between. The CDR3 region has the DNA TGTGCTAGTGGTTTGGTAGTGAGTACGGTACCGAACACTGAAGCTTTCTTT. This sequence encodes CASGLVVSTVPNTEAFF.

The rearrangement uses TRBV28 and TRBJ2-2; perhaps TRBD2 as D (5 bases). CDR1 is MDHEN and CDR2 is SYDVKM in the germline V gene. This CDR3 has 11 residues. V dropped 2 bases and J dropped 15 bases, with 10 bases sitting between them. CDR3 region: CASSLGLSMFF. The CDR3 DNA is TGTGCCAGCAGTTTAGGACTGTCGATGTTTTTT.

V gene TRBV30 combines with J gene TRBJ2-5, with TRBD1 as a possible D gene (6 bases). Looked up from germline, CDR1 is GTSNPN and CDR2 is SVGIG (reference sequence). This CDR3 is 15 amino acids long. V lost 0 bases and J 1 base, leaving 12 bases between the germline ends. The DNA for the CDR3 is TGTGCCTGGAGTGTAGTGGACAGTCTCCAAGAGACCCAGTACTTC. It specifies CAWSVVDSLQETQYF.

This chain joins TRBV28 and TRBJ1-5; possibly TRBD1 for D (6 bases). The CDR3 totals 15 residues. The V end lost 5 bases, the J end lost 5 bases, and 16 bases lay between the germline ends. The germline V gene has CDR1 MDHEN and CDR2 SYDVKM. CDR3 loop: CASSLRQVRDQPQHF. In DNA form, the CDR3 reads TGTGCCAGCAGTCTCCGACAGGTCCGGGATCAGCCCCAGCATTTT.

This rearrangement joins TRBV11-2 to TRBJ2-1; TRBD1 aligns across 11 bases. Per the germline V gene, CDR1 is SGHAT and CDR2 is FQNNGV. V trimming: 6 bases; J trimming: 0 bases; junction bases outside the gene matches: 7. There are 17 residues in the CDR3. CDR3: CASRGVGTGGSYNEQFF. The CDR3 DNA is TGTGCCAGCAGAGGGGTTGGGACAGGGGGCTCCTACAATGAGCAGTTCTTC.

The rearrangement links TRBV29-1 to TRBJ2-1; the D gene is possibly TRBD1 (6 bases). Germline values: CDR1 SQVTM, CDR2 ANQGSEA. There are 16 residues in the CDR3. Deletions cut 4 bases from V and 0 bases from J, with 16 bases between. The DNA for the CDR3 is TGCAGCGTTGCTGGGGGAAGGGGGAGCTCCTACAATGAGCAGTTCTTC. Translated, it gives CSVAGGRGSSYNEQFF.

This chain connects TRBV18 to TRBJ1-3, with no clear D. Trimming removed 3 bases from V and 0 bases from J, with 15 bases in between. Germline CDR1 and CDR2: KGHSH and LQKENI. The CDR3 contains 17 residues. CDR3: CASSPQPLTLSGNTIYF. The CDR3 DNA is TGTGCCAGCTCACCTCAACCCCTCACTCTCTCTGGAAACACCATATATTTT.

This chain uses TRBV5-5 with TRBJ1-1, with 7 positions matching TRBD1. This CDR3 spans 13 amino acids. J was trimmed by 8 bases and V by 4 bases; bases with no gene match: 8. From germline, CDR1 is SGHKS and CDR2 YYEKEE (reference sequence). DNA of the CDR3: TGTGCCAGCAGCCGGGACAGTAAGTCGGAAGCTTTCTTT. Protein: CASSRDSKSEAFF.

J is TRBJ1-1 and V is TRBV5-1; no clear D. Trimming removed 6 bases at V and 1 base at J, with 13 bases between. The CDR3 sequence is 14 residues long. From germline, CDR1 is SGHRS and CDR2 YFSETQ. The DNA for the CDR3 is TGCGCCAGCACCGGCCGGGGATCGAACACTGAAGCTTTCTTT. Amino acid sequence: CASTGRGSNTEAFF.

The CDR3 bases are TGTGCCACCGCACCGGGACAGGGAGACTCAGCTTTCTTT. Its protein is CATAPGQGDSAFF. The chain employs TRBV5-4 and TRBJ1-1; 9 bases match TRBD1. Per germline, CDR1 SGHNT and CDR2 YYREEE (reference sequence). CDR3 length: 13 residues. V lost 9 bases and J lost 10; bases outside the gene matches: 13. Full variable domain (missing parts from reference TRBV5-4 and TRBJ1-1): ETGVTQSPTHLIKTRGQQVTLRCSSQSGHNTVSWYQQALGQGPQFIFQYYREEENGRGNFPPRFSGLQFPNYSSELNVNALELDDSALYLCATAPGQGDSAFFGQGTRLTVV.